The 27 T cell receptor beta chains below come from one sample, sequenced in a study of CD8 T cells in ankylosing spondylitis. What these receptors recognize is not known. TCRdb ran MiXCR on the 5' RACE reads and lists one entry per CDR3 protein. The table lists 400,000 or so distinct CDR3 sequences, roughly 26% of them singletons, with 0.89% in the top ten. Study observations and caveats: Characteristic, it appeared, of ankylosing spondylitis blood was a TCR beta motif of 7 or 8 highly homologous variants.

The sample was blood, either unsorted or a sorted T cell fraction (not recorded which). These receptors all come from a male donor with ankylosing spondylitis.

In regard to this clonotype: The germline gene is not matched at one end of the junction; a read error may be the cause. This rearrangement joins TRBV7-9 to TRBJ1-4, with a tentative D call TRBD1 (6 bases). The length of the CDR3 is 15 residues. Germline CDR1 SEHNR, CDR2 FQNEAQ (reference sequence). The CDR3 protein is CAGSLERGFGEKLFF. CDR3 nucleotide sequence: TGTGCCGGCAGCTTAGAGAGGGGGTTCGGTGAAAAACTGTTTTTT.

V is TRBV12-3 or TRBV12-4 and J is TRBJ1-5; the D gene is possibly TRBD1 (5 bases). CDR3 length: 13 amino acids. V lost 7 bases, J lost 6 bases, and 13 bases lay in between. Here the CDR3 reads CASNPGIGQPQHF. The CDR3 bases are TGTGCCAGCAACCCAGGGATAGGTCAGCCCCAGCATTTT.

The rearrangement links TRBV29-1 to TRBJ2-3, with TRBD2 matching 8 bases. J was trimmed by 0 bases and V by 5 bases; bases with no gene match: 4. The germline V gene has CDR1 SQVTM and CDR2 ANQGSEA. The CDR3 runs 14 residues. CDR3 in DNA: TGCAGCGTTTTAGCGGGGCCTAGCACAGATACGCAGTATTTT. It specifies CSVLAGPSTDTQYF.

This clonotype was seen a few times. The chain is built from TRBV20-1 and TRBJ1-4, with D tentatively TRBD1 (5 bases). This CDR3 is 13 amino acids long. CDR1 and CDR2 from the germline V gene are DFQATT and SNEGSKA (reference sequence). Trimming pared 0 bases from V and 7 bases from J, leaving 9 bases between. CDR3 nucleotide sequence: TGCAGTGCTAGAGATCAGGGAACTGAAAAACTGTTTTTT. Amino acid sequence: CSARDQGTEKLFF.

This clonotype appeared a few times. V gene TRBV20-1 combines with J gene TRBJ1-3, with D perhaps TRBD1 (6 bases). Germline V gene lookup returns CDR1 DFQATT and CDR2 SNEGSKA (reference sequence). V lost 5 bases, J lost 3 bases, and 14 bases lay in between. This CDR3 is 14 amino acids long. The CDR3 region is CSAPTEGVGNTIYF. The CDR3 bases are TGCAGTGCTCCCACGGAGGGGGTTGGAAACACCATATATTTT.

The chain employs TRBV5-1 and TRBJ2-2; D uncertain. The CDR3 is 13 amino acids. Per germline, CDR1 SGHRS and CDR2 YFSETQ. V was clipped by 7 bases and J by 0 bases, with 7 bases between them. CDR3 nucleotide sequence: TGCGCCAGCTTAGAGACGAACACCGGGGAGCTGTTTTTT. Its protein is CASLETNTGELFF.

The chain couples TRBV18 to TRBJ2-3; no definite D call. The V and J ends lost 0 bases and 5 bases respectively, with 3 bases between them. CDR3 length: 12 amino acids. Per germline, CDR1 KGHSH and CDR2 LQKENI. The CDR3: CASSPPIDTQYF. The CDR3 coding sequence is TGTGCCAGCTCACCACCGATAGATACGCAGTATTTT.

About this clonotype: One end of the junction is discordant with germline, which a read error may explain. The chain carries TRBV7-2 and TRBJ1-1; no reliable D call. This CDR3 spans 14 amino acids. CDR1 and CDR2 (germline): SGHTA, FQGNSA. This CDR3 is CASSLARDSAEASF. The CDR3 DNA sequence: TGTGCCAGCAGCTTAGCGCGGGATTCTGCTGAAGCTTCCTTT.

The genes are TRBV20-1 and TRBJ2-3, with 7 nucleotides matching TRBD1. CDR3 length: 15 amino acids. The germline V gene encodes CDR1 DFQATT and CDR2 SNEGSKA (reference sequence). The ends lost 1 base at V and 6 bases at J; junction bases unmatched: 10. This chain's CDR3 is CSARAGTEVLDTQYF. CDR3 sequence (DNA): TGCAGTGCTAGAGCTGGGACAGAGGTATTGGATACGCAGTATTTT.

The chain is built from TRBV12-3 or TRBV12-4 and TRBJ1-4; TRBD1 matches 7 bases. This CDR3 spans 15 amino acids. V shed 3 bases, J shed 7 bases, and the junction held 8 bases outside the gene matches. Here the CDR3 reads CASSLDRTRSEKLFF. CDR3 nucleotide sequence: TGTGCCAGCAGTTTGGACAGGACGCGATCTGAAAAACTGTTTTTT.

The chain couples TRBV6-1 to TRBJ1-2; unclear D gene. The CDR3 totals 14 residues. V was trimmed by 3 bases and J by 1 base, leaving 9 bases between them. CDR1 is MNHNS, CDR2 SASEGT, per germline. CDR3 in amino acids: CASSDFRINYGYTF. The CDR3 bases are TGTGCCAGCAGTGATTTTCGGATTAACTATGGCTACACCTTC.

The J gene is TRBJ2-7, the V gene TRBV20-1, with 11 bases fitting TRBD2. CDR1 is DFQATT and CDR2 is SNEGSKA in the germline V gene (reference sequence). The CDR3 spans 18 residues. V was clipped by 5 bases and J by 6 bases; unmatched bases: 21. The CDR3 nucleotides are TGCAGTGCTCACAGGGGGGGCACTAGCGGGAGTTGGGGCCTCGAGCAGTACTTC. It specifies CSAHRGGTSGSWGLEQYF.

V gene TRBV5-1 combines with J gene TRBJ2-1; a weak D match, TRBD2 (6 bases). The CDR3 totals 14 residues. Trimming removed 2 bases from V and 9 bases from J, with 15 bases in between. Germline V gene sequence: CDR1 SGHRS, CDR2 YFSETQ. Here the CDR3 reads CASSLVTSGGEQFF. DNA for the CDR3: TGCGCCAGCAGCTTAGTAACTTCCGGGGGTGAGCAGTTCTTC.

The chain combines TRBV9 with TRBJ2-3; 10 nucleotides line up with TRBD2. CDR1 and CDR2 from the germline V gene are SGDLS and YYNGEE. The CDR3 runs to 16 residues. Trimming took 0 bases from V and 3 from J; bases not matched to a gene: 4. DNA for the CDR3: TGTGCCAGCAGCGTAGGCGCTAGCGGGAGAACAGATACGCAGTATTTT. Protein product: CASSVGASGRTDTQYF.

The V call is TRBV24-1, the J call TRBJ2-1; 15 bases align to TRBD2. The CDR3 is made up of 16 amino acids. V lost 4 bases, J lost 9 bases, and 6 bases stayed unmatched. Per the germline V gene, CDR1 is KGHDR and CDR2 is SFDVKD. The CDR3 DNA follows: TGTGCCACCAGTGACCCTGGACTAGCGGGAGGGGGTGAGCAGTTCTTC. Translation gives CATSDPGLAGGGEQFF.

This chain uses TRBV2 with TRBJ2-2, with D perhaps given as TRBD1 or TRBD2 (6 bases each). CDR3 length: 15 amino acids. Between the trimmed V and J ends, which lost 0 bases and 7 bases, there was a span of 12 bases. The V gene's germline CDR1 is SNHLY and CDR2 FYNNEI. In DNA form, the CDR3 reads TGTGCCAGCAGTGAAGCTATGAGGGGGGACGGGGAGCTGTTTTTT. This translates into CASSEAMRGDGELFF.

The rearrangement uses TRBV6-2 or TRBV6-3 and TRBJ2-5; D is unclear. Per the germline V gene, CDR1 is MNHEY and CDR2 is SVGEGT. Between the trimmed V and J ends, which lost 6 bases and 14 bases, there was a span of 22 bases. This CDR3 region has 13 residues. CDR3: CASSRIERSSHYF. CDR3 DNA: TGTGCCAGCAGCCGCATTGAAAGGTCAAGCCATTACTTC.

The chain is built from TRBV7-2 and TRBJ2-2; D unclear. The V and J ends lost 1 base and 4 bases respectively, with 7 bases between them. The CDR3 is 14 residues long. Germline loops: CDR1 SGHTA, CDR2 FQGNSA. For the CDR3, the DNA is TGTGCCAGCAGCTTAGAGTTGGGCACCGGGGAGCTGTTTTTT. Translating it yields CASSLELGTGELFF.

V usage is TRBV20-1 and J usage is TRBJ2-3; 8 nucleotides agree with TRBD2. CDR1 DFQATT and CDR2 SNEGSKA come from the germline V gene (reference sequence). V lost 5 bases to trimming and J lost 1 base; unmatched junction nucleotides: 14. The CDR3 spans 17 residues. The CDR3 protein is CSAGLTGTSSGTDTQYF. CDR3 sequence (DNA): TGCAGTGCTGGATTAACCGGGACTAGTAGCGGCACAGATACGCAGTATTTT.

The chain combines TRBV5-1 with TRBJ1-1, with a weak D call TRBD1 (5 bases). The CDR3 runs 16 residues. Per germline, CDR1 SGHRS and CDR2 YFSETQ. The V gene lost 2 bases and the J gene lost 1 base, with 15 bases spanning the gap. CDR3 in amino acids: CASSLRGPAENTEAFF. The CDR3 nucleotides read TGCGCCAGCAGCTTAAGGGGCCCGGCTGAGAACACTGAAGCTTTCTTT. Drawing the rest from reference TRBV5-1 and TRBJ1-1, the complete variable domain is KAGVTQTPRYLIKTRGQQVTLSCSPISGHRSVSWYQQTPGQGLQFLFEYFSETQRNKGNFPGRFSGRQFSNSRSEMNVSTLELGDSALYLCASSLRGPAENTEAFFGQGTRLTVV.

The chain employs TRBV27 and TRBJ2-3; D assignment may be TRBD1 or TRBD2 (5 bases each). V was pared by 3 bases and J by 9 bases, with 13 bases between. CDR1 and CDR2 (germline): MNHEY, SMNVEV (reference sequence). This CDR3 contains 13 residues. The CDR3 spells CASSLTSEGTQYF. As DNA, the CDR3 is TGTGCCAGCAGTTTGACTTCAGAGGGGACGCAGTATTTT.

This clonotype was detected many times. CDR3 region: CASSFPGELFF. In DNA form, the CDR3 reads TGTGCCAGCAGTTTTCCCGGGGAGCTGTTTTTT. V gene TRBV6-2 or TRBV6-3 combines with J gene TRBJ2-2; D is uncertain. The CDR3 has 11 amino acids. V was clipped by 4 bases and J by 6 bases, with 3 bases between them. Germline V gives CDR1 MNHEY, CDR2 SVGEGT.

V gene TRBV29-1 combines with J gene TRBJ2-2; 10 bases fit TRBD1. The CDR3 runs to 14 residues. The J segment lost 3 bases and the V segment lost 6 bases, leaving 4 bases of the junction unmatched. The germline CDR1 and CDR2 sequences are SQVTM and ANQGSEA. CDR3 DNA: TGCAGCGTGAAGACAGGGGGCGACACCGGGGAGCTGTTTTTT. It yields the protein CSVKTGGDTGELFF.

V and J are TRBV29-1 and TRBJ2-1, with TRBD2 matching over 10 bases. Per the germline V gene, CDR1 is SQVTM and CDR2 is ANQGSEA. The CDR3 totals 13 residues. As DNA, the CDR3 is TGCACCTTGGGGCTAGCGGGAGATGGTGAGCAGTTCTTC. Amino acids: CTLGLAGDGEQFF.

V and J are TRBV2 and TRBJ1-1, with TRBD1 matching over 9 bases. The CDR3 covers 13 residues. Trimming at V came to 7 bases and at J to 4 bases, leaving 4 bases not matched to a gene. Germline V CDR1 and CDR2: SNHLY, FYNNEI. The CDR3 DNA sequence: TGTGCCAGCATAGGGACAGGGATCACTGAAGCTTTCTTT. Protein: CASIGTGITEAFF.

This chain connects TRBV6-1 to TRBJ2-7, with TRBD1 identical over 8 bases. There are 14 residues in the CDR3. Germline V gene data show CDR1 as MNHNS and CDR2 as SASEGT. V dropped 6 bases and J dropped 2; count of bases not matched to a gene: 6. The CDR3 DNA is TGTGCCAGCAGGGCCATACAGGGGGCCTACGAGCAGTACTTC. As protein: CASRAIQGAYEQYF.

V gene TRBV15 combines with J gene TRBJ2-1; D perhaps matches TRBD2 (6 bases). The V gene lost 9 bases and the J gene lost 13 bases, with 19 bases spanning the gap. The CDR3 length is 12 residues. Germline CDR1 and CDR2: LNHNV and YYDKDF (reference sequence). CDR3 nucleotide sequence: TGTGCCACTGGAACGGACTACGACCGACAGTTCTTC. Translated, it gives CATGTDYDRQFF.